The 17 T cell receptor beta chains reported below all come from one sample, sequenced in a study of T cell repertoires in cytomegalovirus infection. What these receptors recognize is not known. MiXCR was run by TCRdb on the reads, yielding one entry per CDR3 protein. The data show 370,000 or so distinct CDR3 sequences, roughly a third seen once. Sample: cultured PBMCs, taken from culture after CMV antigen stimulation. The origin of the receptors is a human donor in good health (CMV status not recorded). Some clones in this sample may be carry-over from other donors' samples.

This clonotype was counted ten times or more. The V call is TRBV7-2, the J call TRBJ2-4, with D possibly being TRBD1 (6 bases). This CDR3 region has 17 residues. Trimming left V 5 bases short and J 2 bases short, with 19 bases between. The germline CDR1 and CDR2 sequences are SGHTA and FQGNSA. The DNA of the CDR3 is TGTGCCAGCAGCAAAGGCCGAATCAGGGGTACCAAAAACATTCAGTACTTC. Amino acid sequence: CASSKGRIRGTKNIQYF.

The chain couples TRBV7-6 to TRBJ2-7; 13 bases map to TRBD2. The CDR3 runs 18 residues. The J segment lost 5 bases and the V segment lost 5 bases, leaving 15 bases of the junction unmatched. Per germline, CDR1 SGHVS and CDR2 FNYEAQ. CDR3 protein: CASSPSGTSGIRSHEQYF. DNA for the CDR3: TGTGCCAGCAGCCCTTCCGGGACTAGCGGGATAAGATCCCACGAGCAGTACTTC.

This sequence joins TRBV7-2 and TRBJ1-6; D might be TRBD1 (5 bases). The CDR3 covers 14 residues. The germline gives CDR1 SGHTA, CDR2 FQGNSA. V was shortened by 6 bases and J by 10 bases, with 16 bases between the two germline ends. CDR3 sequence (DNA): TGTGCCAGCAGAAATCGGGGATGGGGCTCACCCCTCCACTTT. Protein: CASRNRGWGSPLHF.

This clonotype was picked up a small number of times. V is TRBV13 and J is TRBJ1-1; 10 bases map to TRBD1. Germline V CDR1 and CDR2: PRHDT, FYEKMQ (reference sequence). Trimming took 2 bases from V and 5 from J; bases not matched to a gene: 5. The CDR3 sequence is 15 residues long. The CDR3 loop is CASSLKDRGRTEAFF. CDR3 nucleotides: TGTGCCAGCAGCTTAAAGGACAGGGGGAGGACTGAAGCTTTCTTT.

The chain combines TRBV7-9 with TRBJ1-1; D not certain. Trimming pared 0 bases from V and 0 bases from J, leaving 8 bases between. Germline assignment: CDR1 SEHNR and CDR2 FQNEAQ (reference sequence). The CDR3 consists of 15 residues. CDR3 sequence reads: CASSLASGMNTEAFF. The CDR3 DNA follows: TGTGCCAGCAGCTTAGCATCAGGTATGAACACTGAAGCTTTCTTT.

In its sample, this clonotype was seen a few times. The chain links TRBV7-3 to TRBJ2-1; 8 bases match TRBD2. In germline, CDR1 is SGHTA, CDR2 FQGTGA. V lost 0 bases and J lost 6; bases outside the gene matches: 1. The CDR3 contains 14 residues. The CDR3 region has the DNA TGTGCCAGCAGCTTAACTAGCGGGACCAATGAGCAGTTCTTC. Encoded protein: CASSLTSGTNEQFF.

In this sample, this clonotype turned up a few times. V usage is TRBV20-1 and J usage is TRBJ2-1, with D maybe TRBD2 (5 bases). The CDR3 is 15 amino acids. Trimming took 3 bases from V and 6 from J, leaving 18 bases between them. The V gene's germline CDR1 is DFQATT and CDR2 SNEGSKA (reference sequence). The CDR3 region is CSARGALRALNEQFF. The CDR3 DNA reads TGCAGTGCTAGGGGAGCTTTGCGGGCGCTCAATGAGCAGTTCTTC.

This clonotype was found a few times. The chain is built from TRBV7-9 and TRBJ2-7; no clear D. The CDR3 is 14 residues long. The ends were cut back, 5 bases at V and 2 bases at J, with 13 bases in the middle. Germline CDR1 is SEHNR and CDR2 is FQNEAQ (reference sequence). The CDR3 region is CASSPTALTYEQYV. As DNA, the CDR3 is TGTGCCAGCAGCCCCACAGCACTAACCTACGAGCAGTACGTC.

This clonotype was counted a few times. This chain connects TRBV6-6 to TRBJ1-5; D is ambiguous. The CDR3 extends over 15 amino acids. Germline V gives CDR1 MNHNY, CDR2 SVGAGI (reference sequence). V was clipped by 4 bases and J by 3 bases, with 13 bases between them. CDR3 protein: CASSWREPDNQPQHF. In DNA, the CDR3 is TGTGCCAGCAGTTGGCGGGAGCCAGACAATCAGCCCCAGCATTTT.

The J gene is TRBJ2-1, the V gene TRBV30; either TRBD1 or TRBD2 may supply D (6 bases each). The germline V gene encodes CDR1 GTSNPN and CDR2 SVGIG (reference sequence). CDR3 length equals 14 residues. V dropped 3 bases and J dropped 8 bases, with 17 bases sitting between them. In DNA, the CDR3 is TGTGCCTGGAGGGAAGGGGGGAGTTTTGATGAGCAGTTCTTC. Translation gives CAWREGGSFDEQFF.

The gene calls are TRBV28 and TRBJ2-2; the D is unclear. Deletions cut 4 bases from V and 7 bases from J, with 10 bases between. This CDR3 is 13 amino acids long. Germline V CDR1 and CDR2: MDHEN, SYDVKM. The chain's CDR3 is CASSSIADGELFF. CDR3 DNA: TGTGCCAGCAGTTCCATCGCGGACGGGGAGCTGTTTTTT.

This chain links TRBV6-5 with TRBJ2-5, with TRBD1 identical over 9 bases. From germline, CDR1 is MNHEY and CDR2 SVGAGI. Unmatched junction bases numbered 7, after V lost 0 bases and J lost 5 bases. The CDR3 length is 16 residues. CDR3 in DNA: TGTGCCAGCAGTTACTCACGGACAGGGGCGGGTGAGACCCAGTACTTC. Amino acids: CASSYSRTGAGETQYF.

V and J are TRBV30 and TRBJ2-7; D is perhaps TRBD1 or TRBD2 (5 bases each). From germline, CDR1 is GTSNPN and CDR2 SVGIG (reference sequence). The CDR3 has 18 amino acids. With 0 bases removed from V and 1 base from J, the gap between germline ends came to 22 bases. CDR3 bases: TGTGCCTGGAGTGTACTTTTGGGACCTAAAGGGCTATCCTACGAGCAGTACTTC. It yields the protein CAWSVLLGPKGLSYEQYF.

The V and J genes are TRBV12-3 or TRBV12-4 and TRBJ2-1; D not resolved. The CDR3 has 19 amino acids. Trimming removed 8 bases at V and 7 bases at J, with 33 bases between. CDR3: CASETPASTDKEHRNEQFF. The CDR3 DNA reads TGTGCCAGCGAAACCCCGGCTTCTACCGATAAGGAGCATCGGAATGAGCAGTTCTTC.

The V gene is TRBV2, the J gene TRBJ1-2, with a weak D call TRBD1 (6 bases). The germline CDR1 and CDR2 sequences are SNHLY and FYNNEI. V was cut by 6 bases and J by 2 bases, with 13 bases left in between. This CDR3 has 14 amino acids. Here the CDR3 DNA reads TGTGCCAGCAGCTCACAGGGTACAAACTATGGCTACACCTTC. Protein product: CASSSQGTNYGYTF.

This chain links TRBV6-6 with TRBJ2-7, with 9 bases fitting TRBD2. The junction had 10 bases not matched to a gene; V was cut back by 6 bases and J by 4 bases. Germline CDR1 MNHNY, CDR2 SVGAGI (reference sequence). CDR3 length equals 15 residues. The DNA of the CDR3 is TGTGCCAGCAGCCGTCAAAGCGGGAGGAAATACGAGCAGTACTTC. Protein: CASSRQSGRKYEQYF.

This clonotype has more than one count but fewer than ten. The chain has TRBV4-1 and TRBJ2-2, with D possibly matching TRBD2 (5 bases). V dropped 1 base and J dropped 1 base, with 16 bases sitting between them. CDR3 length: 18 amino acids. CDR1 and CDR2 (germline): MGHRA, YSYEKL. CDR3 in amino acids: CASSQGGQAELNTGELFF. The CDR3 region has the DNA TGCGCCAGCAGCCAAGGGGGTCAAGCGGAGCTGAACACCGGGGAGCTGTTTTTT.